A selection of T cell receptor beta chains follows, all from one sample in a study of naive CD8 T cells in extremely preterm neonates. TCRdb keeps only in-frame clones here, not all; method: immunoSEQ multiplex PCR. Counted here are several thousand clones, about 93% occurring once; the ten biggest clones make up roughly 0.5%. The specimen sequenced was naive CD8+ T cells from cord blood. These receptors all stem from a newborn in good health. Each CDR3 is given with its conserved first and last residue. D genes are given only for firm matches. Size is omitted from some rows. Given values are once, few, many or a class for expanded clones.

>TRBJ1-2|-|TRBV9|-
CASSVRTAPVNGYTF
TGTGCCAGCAGCGTTAGGACAGCCCCGGTCAACGGCTACACCTTC
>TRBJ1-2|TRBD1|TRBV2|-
CASPDRVLDGYTF
TGTGCCAGCCCAGACAGGGTCCTCGATGGCTACACCTTC
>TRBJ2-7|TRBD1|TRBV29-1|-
CSVAGTGPPYEQYF
TGCAGCGTTGCCGGGACAGGCCCCCCCTACGAGCAGTACTTC
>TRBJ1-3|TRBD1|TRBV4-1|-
CASSLYRGSGNTIYF
TGCGCCAGCAGCCTTTACAGGGGGTCTGGAAACACCATATATTTT
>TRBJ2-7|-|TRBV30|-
CAWSVGAGSYEQYF
TGTGCCTGGAGTGTGGGTGCGGGTTCCTACGAGCAGTACTTC
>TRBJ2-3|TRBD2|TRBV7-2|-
CASSPPGTGGPTDTQYF
TGTGCCAGCAGCCCCCCAGGTACGGGAGGCCCCACAGATACGCAGTATTTT
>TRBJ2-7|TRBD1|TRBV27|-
CASSLTGPDRGHEQYF
TGTGCCAGCAGTTTAACGGGTCCGGACAGGGGCCACGAGCAGTACTTC
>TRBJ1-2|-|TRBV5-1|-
CASTFNRNYGYTF
TGCGCCAGCACCTTTAACAGGAACTATGGCTACACCTTC
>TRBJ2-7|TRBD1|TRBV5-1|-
CASSLTGGYEQYF
TGCGCCAGCAGCTTGACAGGGGGCTACGAGCAGTACTTC
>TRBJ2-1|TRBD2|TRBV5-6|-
CASSLASGNEQFF
TGTGCCAGCAGCTTGGCTAGCGGGAATGAGCAGTTCTTC
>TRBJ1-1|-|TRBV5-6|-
CASSLLDSDTEAFF
TGTGCCAGCAGCTTGTTGGACAGTGACACTGAAGCTTTCTTT
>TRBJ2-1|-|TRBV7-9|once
CASSSGHSYNEQFF
TGTGCCAGCAGCTCGGGACACTCCTACAATGAGCAGTTCTTC
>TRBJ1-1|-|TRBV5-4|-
CASSSAGRNTEAFF
TGTGCCAGCAGCTCAGCAGGGCGAAACACTGAAGCTTTCTTT
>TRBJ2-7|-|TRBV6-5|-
CASSYDSLGSYEQYF
TGTGCCAGCAGTTACGACAGTCTGGGGTCCTACGAGCAGTACTTC
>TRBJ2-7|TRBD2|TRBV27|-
CASSPWTSGYEQYF
TGTGCCAGCAGTCCCTGGACTAGCGGCTACGAGCAGTACTTC
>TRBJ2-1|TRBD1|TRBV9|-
CASKGDRYNEQFF
TGTGCCAGCAAAGGGGACAGGTACAATGAGCAGTTCTTC
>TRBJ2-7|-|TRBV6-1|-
CASSEGGMATYEQYF
TGTGCCAGCAGTGAAGGGGGCATGGCCACCTACGAGCAGTACTTC
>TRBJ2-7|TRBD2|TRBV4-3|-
CASSPSGSSYEQYF
TGCGCCAGCAGCCCTAGCGGGAGTAGCTACGAGCAGTACTTC
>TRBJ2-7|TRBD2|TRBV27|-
CASSAGGPYEQYF
TGTGCCAGCAGCGCGGGAGGGCCCTACGAGCAGTACTTC
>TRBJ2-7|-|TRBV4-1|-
CASSQEARVGSYEQYF
TGCGCCAGCAGCCAAGAGGCCAGGGTAGGCTCCTACGAGCAGTACTTC
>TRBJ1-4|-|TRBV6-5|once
CASSYSAGVLENLFF
TGTGCCAGCAGTTACTCGGCAGGGGTCCTTGAAAATTTGTTTTTT
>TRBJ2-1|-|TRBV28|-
CASSLEFRVYNEQFF
TGTGCCAGCAGTTTAGAATTCCGGGTCTACAATGAGCAGTTCTTC
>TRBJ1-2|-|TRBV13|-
CASSTRGGYGYTF
TGTGCCAGCAGCACCCGGGGGGGCTATGGCTACACCTTC
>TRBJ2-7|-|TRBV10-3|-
CAITRGHLPYEQYF
TGTGCCATAACACGGGGACACCTTCCCTACGAGCAGTACTTC
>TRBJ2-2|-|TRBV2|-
CASTGLHTGELFF
TGTGCCAGCACTGGACTCCACACCGGGGAGCTGTTTTTT
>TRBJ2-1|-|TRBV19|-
CVIRSQNEQFF
TGTGTTATCCGAAGTCAGAATGAGCAGTTCTTC
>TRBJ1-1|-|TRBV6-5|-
CASSYGSGNTEAFF
TGTGCCAGCAGTTACGGGAGTGGAAACACTGAAGCTTTCTTT
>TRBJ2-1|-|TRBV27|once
CASKDWASEQFF
TGTGCCAGTAAGGACTGGGCGAGTGAGCAGTTCTTC
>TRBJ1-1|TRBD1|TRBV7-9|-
CATTGEAEAFF
TGTGCCACTACAGGGGAGGCTGAAGCTTTCTTT
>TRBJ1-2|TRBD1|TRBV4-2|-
CASSQNDRGSFYGYTF
TGTGCCAGCAGCCAAAACGACAGGGGCTCATTTTATGGCTACACCTTC
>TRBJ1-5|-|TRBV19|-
CASSISSGRSNQPQHF
TGTGCCAGTAGTATTAGTAGTGGTCGTAGCAATCAGCCCCAGCATTTT
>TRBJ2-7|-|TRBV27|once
CASSLYTYEQYF
TGTGCCAGCAGTTTATACACCTACGAGCAGTACTTC
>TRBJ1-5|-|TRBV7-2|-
CASNLSPDGNQPQHF
TGTGCCAGCAACCTCTCCCCAGATGGCAATCAGCCCCAGCATTTT
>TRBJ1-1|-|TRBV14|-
CASSQQGTEAFF
TGTGCCAGCAGCCAACAGGGAACTGAAGCTTTCTTT
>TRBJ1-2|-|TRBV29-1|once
CSVASDYGYTF
TGCAGCGTTGCTTCAGATTATGGCTACACCTTC
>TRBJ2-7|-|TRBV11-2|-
CASSLDPGLWDEQYF
TGTGCCAGCAGCTTAGATCCAGGACTCTGGGACGAGCAGTACTTC
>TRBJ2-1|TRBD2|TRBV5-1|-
CASSPGPPLAGLYNEQFF
TGCGCCAGCAGCCCGGGGCCACCACTAGCGGGCCTTTATAATGAGCAGTTCTTC
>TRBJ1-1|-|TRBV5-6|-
CASSLASDTEAFF
TGTGCCAGCAGCTTGGCCTCGGACACTGAAGCTTTCTTT
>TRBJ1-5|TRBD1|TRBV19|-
CATETGQRNQPQHF
TGTGCCACCGAAACGGGACAGAGAAATCAGCCCCAGCATTTT
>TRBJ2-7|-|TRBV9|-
CASSVGRDYEQYF
TGTGCCAGCAGCGTAGGCAGGGACTACGAGCAGTACTTC
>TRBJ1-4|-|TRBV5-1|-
CASSLQGNSEKLFF
TGCGCCAGCAGCTTGCAGGGGAATAGCGAAAAACTGTTTTTT
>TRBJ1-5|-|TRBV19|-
CASSKQGYQPQHF
TGTGCCAGTAGTAAACAGGGTTATCAGCCCCAGCATTTT
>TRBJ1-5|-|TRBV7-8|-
CASSFGTGNQPQHF
TGTGCCAGCAGCTTTGGAACAGGTAATCAGCCCCAGCATTTT
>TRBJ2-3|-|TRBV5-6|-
CASSFADTQYF
TGTGCCAGCAGCTTTGCGGATACGCAGTATTTT
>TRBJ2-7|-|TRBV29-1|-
CSVGRGSPRAEQYF
TGCAGCGTTGGGAGAGGTTCCCCGCGGGCCGAGCAGTACTTC
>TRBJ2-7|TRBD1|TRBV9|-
CASSNSRTGWGEQYF
TGTGCCAGCAGCAACTCGCGGACAGGTTGGGGCGAGCAGTACTTC
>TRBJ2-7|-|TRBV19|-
CASSLGRVAPTYEQYF
TGTGCCAGTAGTCTAGGTCGCGTAGCTCCTACCTACGAGCAGTACTTC
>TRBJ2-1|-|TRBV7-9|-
CASSLAGDNEQFF
TGTGCCAGCAGCTTAGCGGGAGATAATGAGCAGTTCTTC
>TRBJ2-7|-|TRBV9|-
CASSVEPGAYEQYF
TGTGCCAGCAGCGTAGAGCCCGGGGCCTACGAGCAGTACTTC
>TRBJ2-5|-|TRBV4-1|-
CASSQATSTASDETQYF
TGCGCCAGCAGCCAAGCAACTTCGACAGCCTCTGACGAGACCCAGTACTTC
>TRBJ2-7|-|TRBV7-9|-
CASSTETAESSYEQYF
TGTGCCAGCAGCACCGAAACGGCGGAAAGCTCCTACGAGCAGTACTTC
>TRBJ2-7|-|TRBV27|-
CASSWSRTYEQYF
TGTGCCAGCAGTTGGTCTAGGACCTACGAGCAGTACTTC
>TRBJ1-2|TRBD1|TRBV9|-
CASSVALTGVRYGYTF
TGTGCCAGCAGCGTAGCCCTCACAGGGGTCCGCTATGGCTACACCTTC
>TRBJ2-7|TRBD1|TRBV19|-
CASSMGQGSYEQYF
TGTGCCAGTAGTATGGGACAGGGCTCCTACGAGCAGTACTTC
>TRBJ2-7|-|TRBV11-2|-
CASSLQTYEQYF
TGTGCCAGCAGCTTACAAACCTACGAGCAGTACTTC
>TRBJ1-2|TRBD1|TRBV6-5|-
CASSLGGHYGYTF
TGTGCCAGCAGCCTAGGGGGCCACTATGGCTACACCTTC
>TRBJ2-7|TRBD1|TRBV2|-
CASSDGTGGTYEQYF
TGTGCCAGCAGTGACGGGACAGGGGGAACTTACGAGCAGTACTTC